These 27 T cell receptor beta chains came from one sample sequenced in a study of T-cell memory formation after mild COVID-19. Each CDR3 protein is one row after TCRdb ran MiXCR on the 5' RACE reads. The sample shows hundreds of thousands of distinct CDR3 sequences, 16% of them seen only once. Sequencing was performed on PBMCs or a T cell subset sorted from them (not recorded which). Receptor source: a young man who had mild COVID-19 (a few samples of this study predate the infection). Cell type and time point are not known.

The DNA of the CDR3 is TGTGCCAGCTCAAAGGCCACAGATACGCAGTATTTT. Encoded protein: CASSKATDTQYF. This sequence joins TRBV18 and TRBJ2-3; no reliable D call. V was trimmed by 5 bases and J by 2 bases, leaving 5 bases between them. The V gene's germline CDR1 is KGHSH and CDR2 LQKENI. This CDR3 contains 12 residues.

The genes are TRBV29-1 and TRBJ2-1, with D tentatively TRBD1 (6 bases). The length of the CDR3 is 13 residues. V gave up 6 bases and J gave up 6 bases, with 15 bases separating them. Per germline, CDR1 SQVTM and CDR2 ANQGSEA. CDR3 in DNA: TGCAGCGTCACGACGGGACAACTCAATGAGCAGTTCTTC. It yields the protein CSVTTGQLNEQFF.

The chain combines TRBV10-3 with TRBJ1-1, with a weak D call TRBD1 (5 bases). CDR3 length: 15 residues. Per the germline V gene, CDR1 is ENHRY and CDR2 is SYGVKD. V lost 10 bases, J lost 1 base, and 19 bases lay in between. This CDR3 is CASSRSGVGNTEAFF. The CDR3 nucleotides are TGTGCCAGTTCGAGGTCGGGGGTGGGGAACACTGAAGCTTTCTTT.

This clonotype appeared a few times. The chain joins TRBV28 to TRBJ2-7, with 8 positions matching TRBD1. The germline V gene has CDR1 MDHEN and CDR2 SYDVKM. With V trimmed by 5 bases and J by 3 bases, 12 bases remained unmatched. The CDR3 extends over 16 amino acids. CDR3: CASSQPDRADFYEQYV. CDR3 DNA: TGTGCCAGCAGTCAACCGGACAGGGCCGACTTCTACGAGCAGTACGTC.

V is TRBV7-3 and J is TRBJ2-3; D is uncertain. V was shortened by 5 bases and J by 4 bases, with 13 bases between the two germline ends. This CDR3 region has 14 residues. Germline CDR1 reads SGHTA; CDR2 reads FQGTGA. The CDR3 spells CASSKGVSADTQYF. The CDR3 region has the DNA TGTGCCAGCAGCAAGGGCGTCAGCGCAGATACGCAGTATTTT.

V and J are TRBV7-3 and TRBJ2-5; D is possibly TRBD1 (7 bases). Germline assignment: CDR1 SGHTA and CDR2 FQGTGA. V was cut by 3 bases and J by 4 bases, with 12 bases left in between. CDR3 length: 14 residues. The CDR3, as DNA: TGTGCCAGCAGCTTGCAGGGGGGCGCAGAGACCCAGTACTTC. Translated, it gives CASSLQGGAETQYF.

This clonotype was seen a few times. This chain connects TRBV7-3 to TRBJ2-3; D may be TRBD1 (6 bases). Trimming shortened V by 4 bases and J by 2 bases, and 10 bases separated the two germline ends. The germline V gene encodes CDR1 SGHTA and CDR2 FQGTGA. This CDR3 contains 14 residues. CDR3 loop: CASSSGQTTDTQYF. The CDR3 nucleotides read TGTGCCAGCAGCTCCGGACAGACCACAGATACGCAGTATTTT.

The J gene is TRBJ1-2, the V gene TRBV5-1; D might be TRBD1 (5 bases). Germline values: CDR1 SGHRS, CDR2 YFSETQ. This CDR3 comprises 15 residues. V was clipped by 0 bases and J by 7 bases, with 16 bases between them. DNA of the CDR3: TGCGCCAGCAGCTTGGTCAAGGGCTCAAGGGGTGGCTACACCTTC. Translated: CASSLVKGSRGGYTF.

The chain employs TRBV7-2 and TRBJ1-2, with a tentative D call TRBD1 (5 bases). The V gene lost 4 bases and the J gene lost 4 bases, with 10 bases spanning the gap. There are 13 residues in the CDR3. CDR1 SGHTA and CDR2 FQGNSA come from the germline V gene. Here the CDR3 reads CASSSDTAYGYTF. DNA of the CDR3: TGTGCCAGCAGCTCGGACACAGCCTATGGCTACACCTTC.

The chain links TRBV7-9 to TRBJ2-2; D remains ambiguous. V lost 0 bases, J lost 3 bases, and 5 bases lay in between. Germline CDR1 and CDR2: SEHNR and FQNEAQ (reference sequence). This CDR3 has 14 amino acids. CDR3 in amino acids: CASSLAAYTGELFF. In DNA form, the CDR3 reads TGTGCCAGCAGCTTAGCGGCCTACACCGGGGAGCTGTTTTTT.

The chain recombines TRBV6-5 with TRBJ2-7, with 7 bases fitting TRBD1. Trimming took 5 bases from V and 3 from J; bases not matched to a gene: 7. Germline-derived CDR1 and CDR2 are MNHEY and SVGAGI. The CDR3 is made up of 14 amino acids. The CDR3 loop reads CASSPGTAFYEQYV. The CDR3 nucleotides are TGTGCCAGCAGTCCCGGGACAGCATTCTACGAGCAGTACGTC.

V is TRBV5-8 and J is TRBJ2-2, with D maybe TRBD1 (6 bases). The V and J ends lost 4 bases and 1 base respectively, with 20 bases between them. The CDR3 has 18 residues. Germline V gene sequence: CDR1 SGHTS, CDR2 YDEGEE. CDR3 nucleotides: TGTGCCAGCAGCCCTACCTACTCGTGGACAGAGAACACCGGGGAGCTGTTTTTT. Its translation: CASSPTYSWTENTGELFF.

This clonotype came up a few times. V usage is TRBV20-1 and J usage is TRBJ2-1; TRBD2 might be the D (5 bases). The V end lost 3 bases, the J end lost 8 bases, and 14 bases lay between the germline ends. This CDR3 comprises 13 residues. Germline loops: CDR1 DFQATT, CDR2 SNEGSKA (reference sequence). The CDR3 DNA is TGCAGTGCTAGCCGGCGGGCAATCGATGAGCAGTTCTTC. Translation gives CSASRRAIDEQFF.

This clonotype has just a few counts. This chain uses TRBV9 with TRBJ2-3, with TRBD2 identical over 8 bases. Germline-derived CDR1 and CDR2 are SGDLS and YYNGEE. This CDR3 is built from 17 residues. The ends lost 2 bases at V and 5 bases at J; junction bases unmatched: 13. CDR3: CASSVTLTGGQGDTQYF. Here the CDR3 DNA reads TGTGCCAGCAGCGTGACCCTAACGGGGGGGCAAGGAGATACGCAGTATTTT.

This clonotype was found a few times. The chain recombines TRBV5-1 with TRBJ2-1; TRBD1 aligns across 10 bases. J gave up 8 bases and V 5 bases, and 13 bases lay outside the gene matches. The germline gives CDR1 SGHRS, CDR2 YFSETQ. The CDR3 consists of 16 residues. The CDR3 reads CASSFPRDRGSDEQFF. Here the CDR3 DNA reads TGCGCCAGCAGTTTTCCCCGGGACAGGGGCTCAGATGAGCAGTTCTTC. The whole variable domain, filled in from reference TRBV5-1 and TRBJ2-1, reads KAGVTQTPRYLIKTRGQQVTLSCSPISGHRSVSWYQQTPGQGLQFLFEYFSETQRNKGNFPGRFSGRQFSNSRSEMNVSTLELGDSALYLCASSFPRDRGSDEQFFGPGTRLTVL.

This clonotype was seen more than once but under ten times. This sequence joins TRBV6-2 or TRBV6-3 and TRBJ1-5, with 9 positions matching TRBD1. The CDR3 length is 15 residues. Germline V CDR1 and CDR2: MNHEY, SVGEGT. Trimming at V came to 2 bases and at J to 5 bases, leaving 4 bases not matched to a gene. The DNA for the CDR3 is TGTGCCAGCAGTTACCCGGGACAGGGTTATCAGCCCCAGCATTTT. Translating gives CASSYPGQGYQPQHF.

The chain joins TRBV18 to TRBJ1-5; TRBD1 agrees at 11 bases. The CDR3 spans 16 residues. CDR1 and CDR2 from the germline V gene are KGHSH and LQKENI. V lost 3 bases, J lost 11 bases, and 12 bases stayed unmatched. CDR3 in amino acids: CASSPRRDRGAGAQHF. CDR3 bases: TGTGCCAGCTCACCGAGACGGGACAGGGGGGCCGGGGCCCAGCATTTT.

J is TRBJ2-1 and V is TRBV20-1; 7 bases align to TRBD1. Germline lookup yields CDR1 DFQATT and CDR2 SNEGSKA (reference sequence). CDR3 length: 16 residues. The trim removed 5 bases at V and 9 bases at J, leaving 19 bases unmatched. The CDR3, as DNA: TGCAGTGCTCGGGGAAAACAGAGGGGGCGACTGAGTGAGCAGTTCTTC. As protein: CSARGKQRGRLSEQFF.

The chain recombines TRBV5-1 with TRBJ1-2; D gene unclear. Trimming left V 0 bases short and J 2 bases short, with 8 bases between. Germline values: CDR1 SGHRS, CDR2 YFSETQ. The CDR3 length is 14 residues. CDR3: CASSLVHLNYGYTF. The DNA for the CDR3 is TGCGCCAGCAGCTTGGTTCACTTAAACTATGGCTACACCTTC.

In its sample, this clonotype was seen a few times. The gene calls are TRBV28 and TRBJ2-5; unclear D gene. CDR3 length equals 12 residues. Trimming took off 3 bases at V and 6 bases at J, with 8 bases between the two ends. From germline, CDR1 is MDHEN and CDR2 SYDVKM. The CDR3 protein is CASSFYGQTQYF. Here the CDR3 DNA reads TGTGCCAGCAGTTTTTATGGGCAGACCCAGTACTTC.

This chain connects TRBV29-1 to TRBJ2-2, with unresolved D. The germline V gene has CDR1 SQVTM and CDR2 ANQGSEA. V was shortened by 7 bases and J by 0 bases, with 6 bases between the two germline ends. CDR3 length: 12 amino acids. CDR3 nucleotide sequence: TGCAGCGCGGTTTCGAACACCGGGGAGCTGTTTTTT. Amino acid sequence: CSAVSNTGELFF.

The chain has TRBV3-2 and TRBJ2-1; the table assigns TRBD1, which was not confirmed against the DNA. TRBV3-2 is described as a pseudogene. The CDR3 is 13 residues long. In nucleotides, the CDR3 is TGTGCCAGCAGCGGCAGGGGGCGAGGTGAGCAGTTCTTC. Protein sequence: CASSGRGRGEQFF.

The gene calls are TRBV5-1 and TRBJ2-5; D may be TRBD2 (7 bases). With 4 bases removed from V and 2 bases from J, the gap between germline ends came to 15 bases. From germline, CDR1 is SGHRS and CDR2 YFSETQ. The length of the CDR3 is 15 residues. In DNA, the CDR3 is TGCGCCAGCAGCAAGCGGGACACCCGACAAGAGACCCAGTACTTC. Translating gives CASSKRDTRQETQYF.

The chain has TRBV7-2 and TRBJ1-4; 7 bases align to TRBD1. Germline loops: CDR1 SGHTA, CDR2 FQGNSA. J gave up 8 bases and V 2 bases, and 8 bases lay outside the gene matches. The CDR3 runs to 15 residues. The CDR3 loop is CASSLLGQGGEKLFF. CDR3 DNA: TGTGCCAGCAGCTTATTGGGTCAGGGGGGCGAAAAACTGTTTTTT.

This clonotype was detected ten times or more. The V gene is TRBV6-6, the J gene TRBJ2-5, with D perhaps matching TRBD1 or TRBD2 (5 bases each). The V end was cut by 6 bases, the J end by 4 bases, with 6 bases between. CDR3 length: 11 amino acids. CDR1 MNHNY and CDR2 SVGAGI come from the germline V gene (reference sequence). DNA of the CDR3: TGTGCCAGCAGGGGGACAGAGACCCAGTACTTC. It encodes CASRGTETQYF.

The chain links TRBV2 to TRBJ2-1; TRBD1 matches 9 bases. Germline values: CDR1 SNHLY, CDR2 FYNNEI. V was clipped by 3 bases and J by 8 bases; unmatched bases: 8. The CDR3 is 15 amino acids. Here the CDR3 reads CASSDMTGGRYEQFF. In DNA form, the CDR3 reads TGTGCCAGCAGTGATATGACAGGGGGAAGGTATGAGCAGTTCTTC.

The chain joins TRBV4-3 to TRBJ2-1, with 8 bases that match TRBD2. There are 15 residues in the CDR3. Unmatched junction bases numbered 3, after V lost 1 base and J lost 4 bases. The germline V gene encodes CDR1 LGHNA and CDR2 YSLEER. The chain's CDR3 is CASSQGGGIYNEQFF. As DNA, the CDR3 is TGCGCCAGCAGCCAAGGCGGGGGGATTTACAATGAGCAGTTCTTC.